This T cell receptor beta chain was recovered during a study of lymphopenia after photon versus proton radiotherapy. Study-wide points: Oligoclonal CD8+ Temra expansion after nadir drove photon patients' diversity drop. In patients who died, overall survival fell as post-nadir TCR diversity dropped more. Authors raise, but do not show, better survival with proton therapy. Relative stability marked proton patients; photon patients lost diversity and naive cells.

This clone was picked up a small number of times. Antigen specificity is unknown. Germline CDR1 reads MGHDK; CDR2 reads SYGVNS. The ends were cut back, 10 bases at V and 2 bases at J, with 9 bases in the middle. This CDR3 is built from 11 residues. Measured with immunoSEQ multiplex PCR; TCRdb has only the in-frame clones, and not every one. In the table there are about 61,000 clones, 86% of which are singletons. The source was peripheral blood, collected from a patient treated with photon-based radiotherapy. The chain links TRBV25-1 to TRBJ2-7, with D tentatively TRBD1 (5 bases). The clonotype originates from a man between 40 and 49 years old with gastric cancer. CDR3 protein: CATQVTYEQYF. The CDR3 bases are TGTGCCACACAGGTTACCTACGAGCAGTACTTC.